The clone carrying this TCR beta chain was counted between two and nine times. The data stem from a study of regulatory and conventional T cells in RAG deficiency. V lost 2 bases and J lost 5, with 5 bases in between. The germline V gene encodes CDR1 SGHNT and CDR2 YYREEE (reference sequence). The length of the CDR3 is 12 residues. This table comes from immunoSEQ multiplex PCR, and its TCRdb copy is limited to in-frame clones, with some not included. The table has almost 35,000 clones, 76% seen once. Conventional CD4+ T cells were sorted from blood as CD25-low CD127-high cells. These data were likewise used in another study, on regulatory T cells. As that report states: Amplification used 52 TRBV primers and 13 TRBJ primers. Patient repertoires had restricted TRB V-J pairs and skewed V and J usage, most in Tregs.

This sequence originates from a human donor in good health. The sequencing input was CD4+ effector T cells sorted from blood. The rearrangement joins TRBV5-4 to TRBJ1-5; D is unresolved. The CDR3 DNA reads TGTGCCAGCAGCTTCGAGGATCAGCCCCAGCATTTT. It yields the protein CASSFEDQPQHF.